The clone carrying this TCR beta chain was seen only a few times. Its target is unknown. A much larger clone lies one base from this, so it may be a read error. This record comes from a study of molecular identifiers for immune sequencing clone quantification. Across the study: In the replicates, RNA derived from about 21,000 or 97,000 naive CD8 cells was divided into five parts, and four were sequenced. Study-level points and caveats: Identical TCR molecules sharing a barcode could underestimate highly expanded clone sizes.

The CDR3 spans 14 residues. MiXCR was run by TCRdb on the PCR reads, yielding one entry per CDR3 protein. The profile shows fewer than 75,000 distinct CDR3 sequences, less than 20% of them singletons. This TCR was sampled from a human donor in good health. Some libraries in this study had Jurkat cell RNA spiked in. V is TRBV12-3 or TRBV12-4 and J is TRBJ2-3; perhaps TRBD1 as D (5 bases). Sequenced sample: naive CD8+ T cells from blood, with Jurkat cell RNA spiked in. Subset in this sample: FACS-sorted CD8+CD4-CCR7+CD45RA+ naive T cells. In DNA form, the CDR3 reads TGTGCCAGCAGCCCAGGACACCCCACAGATACGCGGTATTTT. This sequence encodes CASSPGHPTDTRYF.